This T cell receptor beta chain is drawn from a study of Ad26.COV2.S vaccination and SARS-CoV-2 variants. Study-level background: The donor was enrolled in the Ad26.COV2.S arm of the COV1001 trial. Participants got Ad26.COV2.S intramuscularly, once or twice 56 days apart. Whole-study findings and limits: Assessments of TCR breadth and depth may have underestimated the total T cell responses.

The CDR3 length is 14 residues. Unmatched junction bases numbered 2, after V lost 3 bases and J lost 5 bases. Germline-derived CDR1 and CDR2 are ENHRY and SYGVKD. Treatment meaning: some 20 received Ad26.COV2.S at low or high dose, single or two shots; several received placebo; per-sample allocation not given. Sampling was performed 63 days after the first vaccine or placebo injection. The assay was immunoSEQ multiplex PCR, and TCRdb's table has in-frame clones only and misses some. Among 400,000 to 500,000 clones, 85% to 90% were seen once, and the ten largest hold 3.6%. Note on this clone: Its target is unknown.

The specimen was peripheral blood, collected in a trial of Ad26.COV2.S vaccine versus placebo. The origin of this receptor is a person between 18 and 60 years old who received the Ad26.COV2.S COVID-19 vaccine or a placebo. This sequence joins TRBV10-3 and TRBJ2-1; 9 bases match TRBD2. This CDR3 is CAISDGGGDNEQFF. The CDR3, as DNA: TGTGCCATCAGTGACGGCGGGGGGGACAATGAGCAGTTCTTC.